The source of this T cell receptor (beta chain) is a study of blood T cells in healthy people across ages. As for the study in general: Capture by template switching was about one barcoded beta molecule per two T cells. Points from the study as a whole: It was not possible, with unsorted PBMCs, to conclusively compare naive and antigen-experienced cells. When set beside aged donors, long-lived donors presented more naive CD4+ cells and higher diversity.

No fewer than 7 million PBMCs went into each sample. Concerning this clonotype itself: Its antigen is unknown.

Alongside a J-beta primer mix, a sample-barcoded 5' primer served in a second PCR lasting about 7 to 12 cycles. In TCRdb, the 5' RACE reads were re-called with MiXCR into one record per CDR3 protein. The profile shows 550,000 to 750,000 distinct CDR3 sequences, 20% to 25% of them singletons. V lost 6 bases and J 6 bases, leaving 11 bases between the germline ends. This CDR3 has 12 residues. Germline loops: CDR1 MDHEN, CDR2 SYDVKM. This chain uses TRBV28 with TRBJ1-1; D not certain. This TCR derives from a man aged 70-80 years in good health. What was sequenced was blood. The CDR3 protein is CASSLKTSEAFF. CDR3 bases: TGTGCCAGCAGCCTTAAGACATCTGAAGCTTTCTTT.